These 20 T cell receptor beta chains were all obtained from the same sample, sequenced in a study of OX40 agonist ivuxolimab in advanced cancers. TCRdb's table, derived via immunoSEQ multiplex PCR, lists solely in-frame clones and lacks some. The table records around 53,000 clones, roughly 85% of them present only once. The sequences come from CD4+ or CD8+ T cells sorted from blood, collected in a trial of the OX40 agonist ivuxolimab. Every receptor here comes from an adult with an advanced solid tumor such as melanoma, head and neck, liver or kidney cancer.

This clone has only one observation. The chain recombines TRBV15 with TRBJ2-1; 9 bases line up with TRBD2. With V trimmed by 0 bases and J by 0 bases, 9 bases remained unmatched. The germline gives CDR1 LNHNV, CDR2 YYDKDF (reference sequence). The CDR3 runs 19 residues. Here the CDR3 reads CATSRDPSGGLSSYNEQFF. In DNA form, the CDR3 reads TGTGCCACCAGCAGAGATCCGAGCGGGGGGCTTAGCTCCTACAATGAGCAGTTCTTC. Full variable domain (rest looked up from reference TRBV15 and TRBJ2-1): DAMVIQNPRYQVTQFGKPVTLSCSQTLNHNVMYWYQQKSSQAPKLLFHYYDKDFNNEADTPDNFQSRRPNTSFCFLDIRSPGLGDTAMYLCATSRDPSGGLSSYNEQFFGPGTRLTVL.

The chain recombines TRBV5-5 with TRBJ2-7; 7 bases are shared with TRBD1. The germline V gene encodes CDR1 SGHKS and CDR2 YYEKEE (reference sequence). The CDR3 loop spans 15 amino acids. V was pared by 4 bases and J by 3 bases, with 10 bases of the junction left unmatched. For the CDR3, the DNA is TGTGCCAGCAGCCACGGGACAGTAAGGTACTACGAGCAGTACTTC. It specifies CASSHGTVRYYEQYF.

The chain is built from TRBV10-2 and TRBJ2-7; D possibly corresponds to TRBD2 (5 bases). Trimming left V 2 bases short and J 3 bases short, with 8 bases between. There are 13 residues in the CDR3. The V gene's germline CDR1 is WSHSY and CDR2 SAAADI. CDR3 DNA: TGCGCCAGCAGTGAGCGGGGTAACTACGAGCAGTACGTC. This codes for CASSERGNYEQYV.

The chain combines TRBV4-3 with TRBJ2-1, with 7 bases identical to TRBD1. Unmatched junction bases numbered 4, after V lost 1 base and J lost 7 bases. Germline CDR1 and CDR2: LGHNA and YSLEER. CDR3 length: 14 amino acids. The CDR3 sequence: CASSQVDRRNEQFF. CDR3 in DNA: TGCGCCAGCAGCCAAGTGGACAGGAGGAATGAGCAGTTCTTC.

The CDR3 bases are TGCAGCGTTGGCCCCGAGCGGGGTCCCCAAGAGACCCAGTACTTC. Protein product: CSVGPERGPQETQYF. The chain has TRBV29-1 and TRBJ2-5; TRBD2 aligns across 7 bases. Germline V gene data show CDR1 as SQVTM and CDR2 as ANQGSEA. The CDR3 is 15 amino acids. J gave up 1 base and V 4 bases, and 9 bases lay outside the gene matches.

The chain is built from TRBV9 and TRBJ2-3; 12 positions agree with TRBD2. The CDR3 is made up of 16 amino acids. The germline CDR1 and CDR2 sequences are SGDLS and YYNGEE. Unmatched junction bases numbered 5, after V lost 4 bases and J lost 2 bases. CDR3 nucleotide sequence: TGTGCCAGCAGCCCCCGGACTAGCGGGATCACAGATACGCAGTATTTT. Protein: CASSPRTSGITDTQYF.

The CDR3 sequence: CASSQFLALSETQYF. The CDR3 coding sequence is TGTGCCAGCAGCCAATTTTTAGCCCTATCGGAGACCCAGTACTTC. The gene calls are TRBV4-2 and TRBJ2-5; D call uncertain. The germline V and J ends were trimmed by 2 bases and 5 bases, with 15 bases remaining between them. The CDR3 runs to 15 residues. From germline, CDR1 is LGHNA and CDR2 YNFKEQ.

Remarks on this clone: This sequence may be a read error, since a much larger clone differs from it by one base. V gene TRBV11-2 combines with J gene TRBJ2-1; D is unresolved. Germline V gene sequence: CDR1 SGHAT, CDR2 FQNNGV. Trimming removed 5 bases from V and 8 bases from J, with 4 bases in between. The CDR3 has 10 residues. The CDR3 nucleotides read TGTGCCAGCAGCCCCGATGAGCAGTTCTTC. It is translated as CASSPDEQFF.

The chain uses TRBV28 and TRBJ1-2; D not certain. The CDR3 extends over 15 amino acids. Germline values: CDR1 MDHEN, CDR2 SYDVKM. Trimming cost V 7 bases and J 2 bases, with 17 bases left between them. In DNA form, the CDR3 reads TGTGCCAGCACCCTTATCCAGGACGGGAACTATGGCTACACCTTC. It is translated as CASTLIQDGNYGYTF.

The chain has TRBV9 and TRBJ2-7; 10 bases agree with TRBD1. V was clipped by 2 bases and J by 7 bases; unmatched bases: 6. The CDR3 covers 14 residues. Germline V CDR1 and CDR2: SGDLS, YYNGEE. The CDR3 DNA sequence: TGTGCCAGCAGCGTCGGGACAGGGGTGCGGGAGCAGTACTTC. Its translation is CASSVGTGVREQYF.

J is TRBJ1-2 and V is TRBV7-8; 12 bases are shared with TRBD1. This CDR3 region has 17 residues. V lost 1 base, J lost 6 bases, and 9 bases stayed unmatched. Per germline, CDR1 SGHVS and CDR2 FQNEAQ. The CDR3 coding sequence is TGTGCCAGCAGCTTAGTTCCAGGGACAGGGGGCAAGGATGGCTACACCTTC. This sequence encodes CASSLVPGTGGKDGYTF.

This chain joins TRBV7-9 and TRBJ2-3; a possible D gene is TRBD2 (5 bases). The germline V gene has CDR1 SEHNR and CDR2 FQNEAQ (reference sequence). V was pared by 6 bases and J by 6 bases, with 16 bases between. The CDR3 has 14 residues. CDR3 in amino acids: CASSGGLGSDTQYF. DNA of the CDR3: TGTGCCAGCAGTGGCGGACTGGGTTCGGATACGCAGTATTTT.

V is TRBV13 and J is TRBJ2-7; 13 bases align to TRBD2. In germline, CDR1 is PRHDT, CDR2 FYEKMQ (reference sequence). J lost 3 bases, V lost 4 bases, and 3 bases had no gene match. There are 15 residues in the CDR3. The CDR3 reads CASSSRTSGGYEQYV. The CDR3 DNA reads TGTGCCAGCAGCTCAAGGACTAGCGGGGGCTACGAGCAGTACGTC.

This chain joins TRBV5-4 and TRBJ1-1; possible D gene TRBD1, 6 bases. The V end lost 4 bases, the J end lost 8 bases, and 15 bases lay between the germline ends. Germline V gene data show CDR1 as SGHNT and CDR2 as YYREEE (reference sequence). The CDR3 is made up of 13 amino acids. The CDR3 reads CASSPPGHVEAFF. CDR3 DNA: TGTGCCAGCAGCCCCCCGGGACACGTAGAAGCTTTCTTT.

This chain uses TRBV6-5 with TRBJ1-6; perhaps TRBD1 as D (6 bases). This CDR3 spans 16 amino acids. V shed 4 bases and J shed 3 bases, with 13 bases lying between them. Germline loops: CDR1 MNHEY, CDR2 SVGAGI. For the CDR3, the DNA is TGTGCCAGCAGTTCCGACAGGTCCTACTATAATTCACCCCTCCACTTT. Translated, it gives CASSSDRSYYNSPLHF.

The rearrangement uses TRBV5-1 and TRBJ1-1, with D maybe TRBD1 (5 bases). Germline V gene lookup returns CDR1 SGHRS and CDR2 YFSETQ. The CDR3 runs 15 residues. V shed 0 bases and J shed 1 base, with 10 bases lying between them. CDR3: CASSLVDRRNTEAFF. The CDR3 DNA follows: TGCGCCAGCAGCTTGGTCGACAGACGGAACACTGAAGCTTTCTTT.

The genes are TRBV4-3 and TRBJ2-1; D is uncertain. The CDR3 has 15 residues. Germline CDR1 reads LGHNA; CDR2 reads YSLEER. The V and J ends lost 1 base and 1 base respectively, with 8 bases between them. The DNA of the CDR3 is TGCGCCAGCAGCCAAGTTGCACCATCCTACAATGAGCAGTTCTTC. Translated, it gives CASSQVAPSYNEQFF.

The sample holds one count of this clone. This sequence joins TRBV14 and TRBJ1-4, with D hard to call. The CDR3 extends over 16 amino acids. Germline lookup yields CDR1 SGHDN and CDR2 FVKESK. Trimming left V 1 base short and J 4 bases short, with 13 bases between. CDR3 in amino acids: CASSQGARTLNEKLFF. The CDR3 nucleotides read TGTGCCAGCAGCCAAGGTGCCCGGACCCTTAATGAAAAACTGTTTTTT.

This chain links TRBV27 with TRBJ1-5, with D hard to call. Trimming took off 4 bases at V and 6 bases at J, with 10 bases between the two ends. The CDR3 runs 13 residues. Per the germline V gene, CDR1 is MNHEY and CDR2 is SMNVEV (reference sequence). The chain's CDR3 is CASSWNRIQPQHF. Here the CDR3 DNA reads TGTGCCAGCAGTTGGAACCGGATTCAGCCCCAGCATTTT.

This rearrangement joins TRBV6-5 to TRBJ2-3, with 10 positions matching TRBD2. V was clipped by 6 bases and J by 1 base; unmatched bases: 4. This CDR3 region has 15 residues. Germline CDR1 is MNHEY and CDR2 is SVGAGI. CDR3 bases: TGTGCCAGCAGCAAAGGGACTAGCGGCACAGATACGCAGTATTTT. Translating gives CASSKGTSGTDTQYF.